Listed here is a single TCR beta chain. The data belong to a study of T cell changes during pregnancy in multiple sclerosis. TCRdb keeps only in-frame clones here, not all; method: immunoSEQ multiplex PCR. The sample has about 120,000 clones; around 93% are singletons. CDR1 and CDR2 (germline): MNHEY, SMNVEV (reference sequence). The CDR3 totals 12 residues. V was cut by 4 bases and J by 2 bases, with 6 bases left in between. The source is a female donor with multiple sclerosis, enrolled in a pregnancy study. J is TRBJ2-7 and V is TRBV27; no firm D call. The material sequenced was peripheral blood, taken before pregnancy. DNA for the CDR3: TGTGCCAGCAGTTCCATCCCCTACGAGCAGTACTTC. This encodes CASSSIPYEQYF.